The rows below give T cell receptor beta chains drawn from one sample of a study of cytomegalovirus exposure and HLA in healthy donors. TCRdb keeps only in-frame clones here, not all; method: immunoSEQ multiplex PCR. The sample holds about 76,000 clones, 80% to 90% seen once. The material sequenced was PBMCs. These receptors were collected from a woman aged 30 to 39 in good health and CMV-seronegative. The CDR3 runs from the conserved cysteine through the conserved F or W. Each record gives: clone size, D gene, V gene, J gene, CDR3 protein, CDR3 DNA. A D gene is named only where the DNA matches it firmly. Clone size, where shown, is once, few, many, or a class for clones that have expanded.

.	.	TRBV5-4	TRBJ2-7	CASSLGSSYEQYF	TGTGCCAGCAGCCTTGGCAGCTCCTACGAGCAGTACTTC
.	TRBD2	TRBV9	TRBJ2-2	CASKSTPGLAGAAPNTGELFF	TGTGCCAGCAAATCAACCCCGGGACTAGCGGGAGCAGCACCGAACACCGGGGAGCTGTTTTTT
.	TRBD1	TRBV13	TRBJ1-1	CASSLDRGRRVNTEAFF	TGTGCCAGCAGCTTAGACAGGGGGCGCCGGGTGAACACTGAAGCTTTCTTT
.	TRBD2	TRBV4-2	TRBJ2-2	CASSQPDGLAGNTGELFF	TGTGCCAGCAGCCAACCTGACGGACTAGCGGGGAACACCGGGGAGCTGTTTTTT
.	TRBD1	TRBV2	TRBJ1-3	CASILTGGRNTIYF	TGTGCCAGCATTCTGACAGGGGGCAGAAACACCATATATTTT
few	.	TRBV27	TRBJ1-5	CASSDSPGQPQHF	TGTGCCAGCAGTGACAGTCCTGGCCAGCCCCAGCATTTT
.	TRBD1	TRBV15	TRBJ2-5	CATSRGTGLETQYF	TGTGCCACCAGCAGAGGGACAGGGTTGGAGACCCAGTACTTC
.	TRBD1	TRBV11-2	TRBJ2-7	CASSGQGYEQYF	TGTGCCAGCAGCGGACAGGGCTACGAGCAGTACTTC
.	TRBD1	TRBV6-5	TRBJ2-5	CASSATGGETQYF	TGTGCCAGCAGTGCCACAGGGGGGGAGACCCAGTACTTC
once	TRBD2	TRBV6-1	TRBJ2-2	CASSDLVAGAANTGELFF	TGTGCCAGCAGTGATCTGGTAGCGGGAGCAGCGAACACCGGGGAGCTGTTTTTT
.	TRBD1	TRBV6-1	TRBJ1-5	CASRDTGAQPQHF	TGTGCCAGCAGGGATACAGGGGCTCAGCCCCAGCATTTT
.	TRBD1	TRBV7-8	TRBJ2-7	CASSLSRQGYEQYF	TGTGCCAGCAGCCTATCCCGACAGGGCTACGAGCAGTACTTC
.	.	TRBV7-3	TRBJ1-1	CASSPGYGNLNTEAFF	TGTGCCAGCAGCCCAGGGTACGGCAACCTGAACACTGAAGCTTTCTTT
.	TRBD1	TRBV18	TRBJ1-4	CASSRNGQAGMEKLFF	TGTGCCAGCTCACGTAATGGACAGGCCGGAATGGAAAAACTGTTTTTT
.	.	TRBV7-9	TRBJ1-5	CASSLAWEHQPQHF	TGTGCCAGCAGCTTAGCGTGGGAGCATCAGCCCCAGCATTTT
.	TRBD1	TRBV13	TRBJ2-3	CASSPRPTGGTDTQYF	TGTGCCAGCAGCCCACGACCGACAGGGGGCACAGATACGCAGTATTTT
few	TRBD1	TRBV5-1	TRBJ2-7	CASSLLTGGTGGEQYF	TGCGCCAGCAGCTTGTTAACTGGTGGGACAGGGGGCGAGCAGTACTTC
.	.	TRBV5-6	TRBJ1-1	CASSGSFYTEAFF	TGTGCCAGCAGCGGCTCGTTTTACACTGAAGCTTTCTTT
.	.	TRBV7-9	TRBJ2-1	CSSSAHPHEQFF	TGTTCCAGCAGCGCGCACCCACATGAGCAGTTCTTC
.	.	TRBV28	TRBJ2-1	CASSLSTSEQFF	TGTGCCAGCAGTTTAAGCACTAGCGAGCAGTTCTTC
.	TRBD1	TRBV18	TRBJ1-5	CASSPPGQISNQPQHF	TGTGCCAGCTCACCGCCGGGACAGATTAGCAATCAGCCCCAGCATTTT
.	.	TRBV5-1	TRBJ1-2	CASSPGTRQVIGYTF	TGCGCCAGCAGCCCCGGGACGCGACAGGTGATAGGCTACACCTTC